Shown below are 10 T cell receptor beta chains from a single sample sequenced in a study of CD8+ T cells in alopecia areata. Treatment defined: oral pan-JAK inhibitor, 5-10 mg twice daily. Extraction and reverse transcription of RNA yielded cDNA as the sequencing template. The data were produced by immunoSEQ multiplex PCR, yet TCRdb's version contains in-frame clones alone and is incomplete. This table has roughly 250,000 clones, around 64% appearing once. This specimen consisted of CD4+ T cells sorted from blood, obtained around week 53, from a patient treated with tofacitinib. The receptor set was obtained from a human donor with alopecia areata.

This chain links TRBV29-1 with TRBJ2-3, with D possibly being TRBD2 (5 bases). Germline CDR1 is SQVTM and CDR2 is ANQGSEA. The CDR3 has 15 residues. V was cut by 8 bases and J by 1 base, with 19 bases left in between. Here the CDR3 reads CSSPEVAFGTDTQYF. The DNA of the CDR3 is TGCAGCTCTCCCGAGGTAGCGTTCGGCACAGATACGCAGTATTTT.

About this clone itself: In the same sample, other DNA sequences code for this CDR3. The CDR3 here is CAWNLAEETQYF. CDR3 nucleotides: TGTGCCTGGAATCTAGCGGAGGAGACCCAGTACTTC. V is TRBV30 and J is TRBJ2-5; 7 positions match TRBD2. Trimming took 4 bases from V and 5 from J; bases not matched to a gene: 4. This CDR3 spans 12 amino acids. The germline gives CDR1 GTSNPN, CDR2 SVGIG (reference sequence).

This clone occurred a few times. The gene calls are TRBV7-2 and TRBJ2-4; D not resolved. The CDR3 spans 14 residues. Trimming pared 3 bases from V and 0 bases from J, leaving 6 bases between. CDR1 SGHTA and CDR2 FQGNSA come from the germline V gene. Written as DNA, the CDR3 is TGTGCCAGCAGCTTTATGTTAGCCAAAAACATTCAGTACTTC. It translates to CASSFMLAKNIQYF.

The CDR3 nucleotides read TGTGCCAGCAGTGAAGGAGAGGCAGGGTGGGACACTGAAGCTTTCTTT. Its translation is CASSEGEAGWDTEAFF. The chain carries TRBV2 and TRBJ1-1, with D maybe TRBD1 (5 bases). The CDR3 runs to 16 residues. Germline V CDR1 and CDR2: SNHLY, FYNNEI. Deletions cut 1 base from V and 3 bases from J, with 15 bases between.

The CDR3 spells CAISNPGTEETQYF. CDR3 bases: TGTGCCATCAGCAACCCCGGGACAGAAGAGACCCAGTACTTC. This chain joins TRBV10-3 and TRBJ2-5, with 7 bases fitting TRBD1. The CDR3 totals 14 residues. Trimming removed 6 bases from V and 3 bases from J; junction bases left unmatched: 7. CDR1 ENHRY and CDR2 SYGVKD come from the germline V gene.

There are a few counts of this clone. The CDR3 protein is CASSVEGQGASEAFF. For the CDR3, the DNA is TGTGCCAGCAGCGTAGAAGGACAGGGGGCCTCTGAAGCTTTCTTT. The chain employs TRBV9 and TRBJ1-1, with 11 positions matching TRBD1. The germline gives CDR1 SGDLS, CDR2 YYNGEE. CDR3 length equals 15 residues. V trimming: 0 bases; J trimming: 6 bases; junction bases outside the gene matches: 4. Looking up the rest from reference TRBV9 and TRBJ1-1 gives the full variable domain: DSGVTQTPKHLITATGQRVTLRCSPRSGDLSVYWYQQSLDQGLQFLIQYYNGEERAKGNILERFSAQQFPDLHSELNLSSLELGDSALYFCASSVEGQGASEAFFGQGTRLTVV.

The chain is built from TRBV27 and TRBJ1-6, with TRBD1 as a possible D gene (5 bases). The CDR3 consists of 14 residues. Trimming cost V 1 base and J 8 bases, with 9 bases left between them. CDR1 and CDR2 (germline): MNHEY, SMNVEV (reference sequence). CDR3 DNA: TGTGCCAGCAGTTTATGGTTGGGGGATTCACCCCTCCACTTT. Protein product: CASSLWLGDSPLHF.

The sample holds a few counts of this clone. The CDR3 reads CASSLGRSGSETQYF. The CDR3 bases are TGTGCCAGCAGCTTAGGAAGGTCAGGGAGTGAGACCCAGTACTTC. The chain employs TRBV7-2 and TRBJ2-5; D may be TRBD1 or TRBD2 (5 bases each). Trimming stripped 1 base from V and 5 bases from J, with 14 bases between. CDR3 length equals 15 residues. Germline V gene data show CDR1 as SGHTA and CDR2 as FQGNSA.

The chain links TRBV9 to TRBJ1-6, with D possibly matching TRBD1 (5 bases). The CDR3 length is 13 residues. Germline CDR1 and CDR2: SGDLS and YYNGEE. V lost 2 bases and J lost 10, with 10 bases in between. CDR3 protein: CASSVDTGSPLHF. The CDR3, as DNA: TGTGCCAGCAGCGTGGACACGGGCTCACCCCTCCACTTT.

V gene TRBV30 combines with J gene TRBJ1-6; perhaps TRBD1 as D (6 bases). The ends were cut back, 3 bases at V and 14 bases at J, with 17 bases in the middle. The CDR3 has 13 residues. Germline-derived CDR1 and CDR2 are GTSNPN and SVGIG (reference sequence). The CDR3 DNA is TGTGCCTGGAGCGGACGTAGCCCAGGGGCCCTCCACTTT. This sequence encodes CAWSGRSPGALHF.